This T cell receptor beta chain is drawn from a study of monozygotic twins with inflammatory bowel disease. This CDR3 region has 13 residues. Germline-derived CDR1 and CDR2 are LNHDA and SQIVND (reference sequence). Total RNA amounting to 3,000 to 4,500 ng went into each TCR library. The template switching step added UMIs that contained a 6-nucleotide sample barcode. TCRdb re-called the 5' RACE reads, yielding one record per CDR3 amino acid sequence without DNA. The data include just over 300,000 distinct CDR3 sequences; the top ten clones carry 5.6%. Comments on this clonotype: What it binds is not known.

General study findings and limits: Twins classed as concordant or discordant showed no difference in repertoire similarity, possibly from limited power. The analysis did not separate different T cell subtypes.

This chain links TRBV19 with TRBJ1-1. The sequenced material came from blood. This TCR came from a human donor with ulcerative colitis or Crohn's disease, or a healthy co-twin of an affected twin (not recorded which). CDR3: CASIDHLNTEAFF.